Detailed here is one T cell receptor (beta chain). Urothelial carcinoma affected the patients, and it was locally advanced or metastatic. Sample numbers ranged from 1 to 8 per patient, encompassing pretreatment and on-treatment collections. Germline lookup yields CDR1 SGHRS and CDR2 YFSETQ. The CDR3 extends over 13 amino acids. V was cut by 1 base and J by 8 bases, with 12 bases left in between. The data derive from a study of PD-L1 blockade in urothelial cancer. Overall study: Patients started atezolizumab around 2014, 1,200 mg intravenously every 3 weeks. Prior chemotherapy in patients spanned 0 to 3 regimens.

Generated by immunoSEQ multiplex PCR, the TCRdb table keeps only in-frame clones and is missing some. Of under 130,000 clones listed, 70% to 85% are singletons. The sample in question was PBMCs, obtained around atezolizumab (anti-PD-L1) treatment. The receptor's source is a man aged 50 or older with urothelial cancer. The gene calls are TRBV5-1 and TRBJ1-2; D is ambiguous. The CDR3 DNA reads as TGCGCCAGCAGCTTGTCAACAGATCAGGGCTACACCTTC. This encodes CASSLSTDQGYTF.